The clone carrying this T cell receptor beta chain was detected only once. Its specificity is not known. CDR1 and CDR2 from the germline V gene are MDHEN and SYDVKM. V dropped 5 bases and J dropped 7; count of bases not matched to a gene: 5. The CDR3 sequence is 14 residues long. These data belong to a study of shared clonotypes between healthy human individuals. Study-level background: Researchers assigned three CD4 naive, three CD4 memory, two CD8 naive and one CD8 memory plate to each donor. General study results and limits: Sampling involved blood alone; tissue repertoires likely differ. As a rule, naive subsets had a larger estimated richness than memory subsets.

Naive-designated CD8 cells lacked CD45RO, were positively enriched for CCR7, and omitted terminally differentiated effector memory CD45RA+ cells. Clones were sequenced by immunoSEQ multiplex PCR, and TCRdb holds only the in-frame ones, with some missing. The data show around 1.9 million clones, around 95% seen once. The chain employs TRBV28 and TRBJ2-1, with 10 bases that match TRBD1. The sequence was obtained from a young man in good health. Some clones in this sample may be carry-over from other donors' samples. Sequenced input: naive CD8+ T cells from PBMCs. CDR3 bases: TGTGCCAGCAGTCCTTGGACAGGGGGAAATGAGCAGTTCTTC. Its translation is CASSPWTGGNEQFF.